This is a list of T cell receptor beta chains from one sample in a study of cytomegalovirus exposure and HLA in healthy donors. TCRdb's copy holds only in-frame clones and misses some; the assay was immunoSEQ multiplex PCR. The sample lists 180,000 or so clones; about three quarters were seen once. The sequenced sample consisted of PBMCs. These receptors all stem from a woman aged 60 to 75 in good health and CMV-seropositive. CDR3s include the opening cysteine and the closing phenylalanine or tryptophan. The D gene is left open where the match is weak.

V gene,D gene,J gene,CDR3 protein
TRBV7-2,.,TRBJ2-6,CASSQQAAGANGLTF
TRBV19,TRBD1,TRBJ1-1,CASRPSGGDRGEAFF
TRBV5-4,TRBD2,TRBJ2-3,CASSFEAGRDTQYF
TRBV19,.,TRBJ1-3,CANRRVEGLSSGNTIYF
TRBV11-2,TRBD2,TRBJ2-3,CASSLTSGRAGRQDTQYF
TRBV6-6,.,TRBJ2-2,CASSYSQLRDAGELFF
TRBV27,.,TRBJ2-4,CASSLGALAKNIQYF
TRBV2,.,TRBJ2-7,CASAVYEQYF
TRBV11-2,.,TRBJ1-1,CASSLDNEAFF
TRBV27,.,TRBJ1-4,CASSSRVANEKLFF